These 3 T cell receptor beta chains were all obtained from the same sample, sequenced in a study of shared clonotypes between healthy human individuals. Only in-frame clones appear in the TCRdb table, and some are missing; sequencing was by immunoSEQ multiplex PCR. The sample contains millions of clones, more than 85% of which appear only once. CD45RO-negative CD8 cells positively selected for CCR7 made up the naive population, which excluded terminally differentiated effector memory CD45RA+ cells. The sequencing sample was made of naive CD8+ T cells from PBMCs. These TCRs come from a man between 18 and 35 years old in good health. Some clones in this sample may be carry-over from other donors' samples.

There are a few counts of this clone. CDR3: CASSLLEYF. CDR3 nucleotides: TGTGCCAGCAGCCTCCTCGAGTACTTC. V and J are TRBV5-8 and TRBJ2-7; D ambiguous. The germline CDR1 and CDR2 sequences are SGHTS and YDEGEE. Trimming removed 4 bases from V and 11 bases from J, with 7 bases in between. This CDR3 contains 9 residues.

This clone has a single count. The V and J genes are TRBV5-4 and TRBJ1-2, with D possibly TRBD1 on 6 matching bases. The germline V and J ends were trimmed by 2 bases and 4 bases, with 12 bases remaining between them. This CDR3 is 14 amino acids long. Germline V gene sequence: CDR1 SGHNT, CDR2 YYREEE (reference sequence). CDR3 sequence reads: CASSFWGARYGYTF. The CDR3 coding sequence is TGTGCCAGCAGCTTTTGGGGGGCCCGCTATGGCTACACCTTC.

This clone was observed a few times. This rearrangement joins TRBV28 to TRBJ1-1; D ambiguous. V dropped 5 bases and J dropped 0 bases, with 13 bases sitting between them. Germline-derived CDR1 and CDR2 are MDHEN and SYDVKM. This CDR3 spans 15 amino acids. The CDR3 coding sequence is TGTGCCAGCAGTGAGCTTCGGCAAGTGAACACTGAAGCTTTCTTT. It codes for CASSELRQVNTEAFF.